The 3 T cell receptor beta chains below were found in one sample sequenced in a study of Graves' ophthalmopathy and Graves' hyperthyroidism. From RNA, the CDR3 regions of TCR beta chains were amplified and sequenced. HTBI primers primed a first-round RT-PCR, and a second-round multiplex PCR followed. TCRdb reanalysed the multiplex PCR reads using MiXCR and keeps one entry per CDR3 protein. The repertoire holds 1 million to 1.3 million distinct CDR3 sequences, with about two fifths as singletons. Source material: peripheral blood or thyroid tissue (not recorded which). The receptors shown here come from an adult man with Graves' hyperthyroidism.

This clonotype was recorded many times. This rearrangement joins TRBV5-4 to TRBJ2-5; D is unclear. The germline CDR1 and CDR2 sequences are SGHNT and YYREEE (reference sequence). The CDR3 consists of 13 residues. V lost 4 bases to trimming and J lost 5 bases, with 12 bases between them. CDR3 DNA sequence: TGTGCCAGCAGCAGAGAACTGCGGGAGACCCAGTACTTC. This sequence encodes CASSRELRETQYF.

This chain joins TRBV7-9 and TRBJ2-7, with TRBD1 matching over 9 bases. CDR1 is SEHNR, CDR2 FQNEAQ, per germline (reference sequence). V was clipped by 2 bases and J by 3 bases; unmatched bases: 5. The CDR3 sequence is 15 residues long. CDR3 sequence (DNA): TGTGCCAGCAGCTTAACGGGACAGGGAGACTACGAGCAGTACTTC. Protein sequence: CASSLTGQGDYEQYF.

This chain's CDR3 is CSVDGRSGIGETQYF. CDR3 coding DNA: TGCAGCGTTGACGGTCGTAGCGGGATAGGCGAGACCCAGTACTTC. The chain links TRBV29-1 to TRBJ2-5; 8 bases map to TRBD2. Per the germline V gene, CDR1 is SQVTM and CDR2 is ANQGSEA. The CDR3 has 15 amino acids. V shed 3 bases, J shed 5 bases, and the junction held 11 bases outside the gene matches. Using reference TRBV29-1 and TRBJ2-5 for the parts outside the CDR3, the full variable domain is SAVISQKPSRDICQRGTSLTIQCQVDSQVTMMFWYRQQPGQSLTLIATANQGSEATYESGFVIDKFPISRPNLTFSTLTVSNMSPEDSSIYLCSVDGRSGIGETQYFGPGTRLLVL.